These T cell receptor beta chains were read from a single sample in a study of T-cell memory formation after mild COVID-19. TCRdb recomputed calls from the 5' RACE reads with MiXCR, one row per CDR3 protein. The profile shows about 290,000 distinct CDR3 sequences, less than 20% of them singletons. Sample: PBMCs or a T cell subset sorted from them (not recorded which). These receptors originate from a man between 18 and 35 years old who had mild COVID-19 (a few samples of this study predate the infection). Cell type and time point are not known. CDR3s include the opening cysteine and the closing phenylalanine or tryptophan. The D gene is left open where the match is weak. Where a row states a size, it is once, few, many or the class of an expanded clone; other rows omit it.

clone size	V gene	J gene	D gene	CDR3 DNA	CDR3 protein
few	TRBV10-3	TRBJ2-7	TRBD2	TGTGCCATCAGGGGCTCTGGCGGGGGAAGGGACGAGCAGTACTTC	CAIRGSGGGRDEQYF
NA	TRBV6-6	TRBJ1-1	NA	TGTGCCAGCGCCCCCCAAGGCACTGAAGCTTTCTTT	CASAPQGTEAFF
NA	TRBV7-9	TRBJ2-5	NA	TGTGCCAGCAGCTCCCGCTTAAGGGACCAAGAGACCCAGTACTTC	CASSSRLRDQETQYF
once	TRBV7-9	TRBJ1-1	NA	TGTGCCAGCAGCCGACCGGGGGGCACTGAAGCTTTCTTT	CASSRPGGTEAFF
NA	TRBV9	TRBJ2-1	NA	TGTGCCAGCAGCTACAAGAACCTAGGTCCCGACTCCTACAATGAGCAGTTCTTC	CASSYKNLGPDSYNEQFF
NA	TRBV29-1	TRBJ1-1	TRBD1	TGCAGCACCTCCAGCGTGACAGGGGCGATGGCTGAAGCTTTCTTT	CSTSSVTGAMAEAFF
NA	TRBV24-1	TRBJ2-7	NA	TGTGCCACGCGGGAATTCGAGCAGTACTTC	CATREFEQYF
few	TRBV20-1	TRBJ2-5	NA	TGCAGTGCTAGACCCCGGGGGCTGCAAGAGACCCAGTACTTC	CSARPRGLQETQYF
few	TRBV20-1	TRBJ2-1	NA	TGCAGTGCTCGTGGACGGGCCGGTTCCTACAATGAGCAGTTCTTC	CSARGRAGSYNEQFF
NA	TRBV11-2	TRBJ1-4	TRBD1	TGTGCCAGCAGGTCCAGGGGGTTTATCGAAAAACTGTTTTTT	CASRSRGFIEKLFF
NA	TRBV7-3	TRBJ2-1	NA	TGTGCCAGCAGCTTAACGGCACACGGCTCCTACAATGAGCAGTTCTTC	CASSLTAHGSYNEQFF
many	TRBV7-6	TRBJ2-5	NA	TGTGCCAGCAGCTTGGACGCCGGGTACCAAGAGACCCAGTACTTC	CASSLDAGYQETQYF
NA	TRBV29-1	TRBJ2-7	NA	TGCAGCGTTGAAGCAGGGTATGGAACCTACGAGCAGTACTTC	CSVEAGYGTYEQYF
few	TRBV7-2	TRBJ1-1	TRBD1	TGTGCCAGCAGCTTATTCGGGGGACAGCTACTGAACACTGAAGCTTTCTTT	CASSLFGGQLLNTEAFF
NA	TRBV5-4	TRBJ2-5	TRBD1	TGTGCCAGCAGCTTGACGGTAGGACAGGGAGAGACCCAGTACTTC	CASSLTVGQGETQYF
few	TRBV2	TRBJ1-2	TRBD1	TGTGCCAGCAGCTCCGGACAGGCTCGAGGCTATGGCTACACCTTC	CASSSGQARGYGYTF
NA	TRBV20-1	TRBJ2-1	NA	TGCAGTGCTAGATCGAGCGGGCCGTACAATGAGCAGTTCTTC	CSARSSGPYNEQFF
few	TRBV7-2	TRBJ1-2	NA	TGTGCCAGCGCAATCCAAGGACAGCACATTTATGGCTACACCTTC	CASAIQGQHIYGYTF
once	TRBV10-3	TRBJ2-2	NA	TGTGCCATCAGTGTACGAGAAGGGTACACCGGGGAGCTGTTTTTT	CAISVREGYTGELFF
NA	TRBV7-9	TRBJ2-5	NA	TGTGCCAGCAGCTTAGAGGCAGGGAAGGAGACCCAGTACTTC	CASSLEAGKETQYF
many	TRBV6-5	TRBJ2-5	NA	TGTGCCAGCAGCCAAACTAAAGAGACCCAGTACTTC	CASSQTKETQYF
NA	TRBV27	TRBJ2-7	NA	TGTGCCAGCAAACAGGAGGAAAACGAGCAGTACTTC	CASKQEENEQYF
NA	TRBV7-2	TRBJ2-7	TRBD1	TGTGCCAGCAGCCCGACCGGGACAGGGGGCTACGAGCAGTACTTC	CASSPTGTGGYEQYF
NA	TRBV9	TRBJ2-1	NA	TGTGCCAGCAGCGTATCGAGCTTCAATGAGCAGTTCTTC	CASSVSSFNEQFF
NA	TRBV7-2	TRBJ2-1	TRBD2	TGTGCCAGCAGTCGAGGACTAGGGGAGCAGTTCTTC	CASSRGLGEQFF
few	TRBV2	TRBJ2-3	NA	TGTGCCAGCAGCCTTGAGGCCCCAAGCACAGATACGCAGTATTTT	CASSLEAPSTDTQYF
many	TRBV7-9	TRBJ2-5	NA	TGTGCCAGCAGGCTTGTTGACGAGGCGGAGACCCAGTACTTC	CASRLVDEAETQYF
NA	TRBV20-1	TRBJ2-3	NA	TGCAGTGCTAGTAAGACAGATACGCAGTATTTT	CSASKTDTQYF
NA	TRBV5-8	TRBJ1-2	NA	TGTGCCAGCAGCTTGAGGCAGCCAGGGAACCCCTTC	CASSLRQPGNPF
few	TRBV19	TRBJ2-1	NA	TGTGCCAGTAGTCGCATGAGATCCTACAATGAGCAGTTCTTC	CASSRMRSYNEQFF
NA	TRBV7-2	TRBJ2-4	NA	TGTGCCAGCAGCTTATGGGATAGGGGGGGGAACATTCAGTACTTC	CASSLWDRGGNIQYF
many	TRBV10-3	TRBJ2-1	TRBD2	TGTGCCATCACAACGGGGGGAAACCACAATGAGCAGTTCTTC	CAITTGGNHNEQFF
NA	TRBV4-3	TRBJ1-2	NA	TGCGCCAGCAGCCAAGGCGGGAACAGCAATCACTATGGCTACACCTTC	CASSQGGNSNHYGYTF
NA	TRBV6-2/TRBV6-3	TRBJ2-3	NA	TGTGCCAGCAGTTACTCGCCTAGCTCAGATACGCAGTATTTT	CASSYSPSSDTQYF
few	TRBV7-2	TRBJ1-6	NA	TGTGCCAGCAGCCCCGAGGGAAGGGCGGGTTCACCCCTCCACTTT	CASSPEGRAGSPLHF
many	TRBV7-9	TRBJ2-1	NA	TGTGCCAGCAGCTTAGGCGATGAGCAGTTCTTC	CASSLGDEQFF
many	TRBV5-1	TRBJ2-3	NA	TGCGCCAGCAGCTTGGGCGGACCAGATACGCAGTATTTT	CASSLGGPDTQYF
NA	TRBV9	TRBJ1-5	NA	TGTGCCAGCAGCGTCTACGATAGCAATCAGCCCCAGCATTTT	CASSVYDSNQPQHF
few	TRBV7-2	TRBJ2-3	TRBD2	TGTGCCAGCAGCGCGAGGACTAGCGGGGGAATAAACACAGATACGCAGTATTTT	CASSARTSGGINTDTQYF
many	TRBV13	TRBJ2-7	NA	TGTGCCAGCAGCTCCCGGGACAAAGACTACGAGCAGTACTTC	CASSSRDKDYEQYF
few	TRBV7-2	TRBJ1-5	TRBD1	TGTGCCAGCAGCATAGGACAGGGCAGGAATCAGCCCCAGCATTTT	CASSIGQGRNQPQHF
few	TRBV6-5	TRBJ2-7	NA	NA	CASSFGSGAGYEQYF
few	TRBV11-2	TRBJ2-5	NA	TGTGCCAGCAGCTTTTGGACTCACCAAGAGACCCAGTACTTC	CASSFWTHQETQYF
NA	TRBV20-1	TRBJ1-5	TRBD1	TGCAGTGCCCCGGACAGGGTTAGCAATCAGCCCCAGCATTTT	CSAPDRVSNQPQHF
many	TRBV4-3	TRBJ2-5	NA	TGCGCCAGCAGCCAAGGGGCTGCCCTCCAAGAGACCCAGTACTTC	CASSQGAALQETQYF
NA	TRBV20-1	TRBJ1-3	NA	TGCAGTGCTAGGTTGGGCAGGGGATTCGGAAACACCATATATTTT	CSARLGRGFGNTIYF
few	TRBV7-9	TRBJ1-4	NA	TGTGCCAGCAGCTTAGGGGTCGCAACTAATGAAAAACTGTTTTTT	CASSLGVATNEKLFF
NA	TRBV6-5	TRBJ1-5	NA	TGTGCCAGCAGTCCAGGTTCGGGGCAGCCCCAGCATTTT	CASSPGSGQPQHF
NA	TRBV20-1	TRBJ2-5	NA	TGCAGTGCTAGAGGGGGGAAGGAGACCCAGTACTTC	CSARGGKETQYF
few	TRBV6-6	TRBJ1-4	NA	TGTGCCAGCAGTTACGAGGACAGCAATGAAAAACTGTTTTTT	CASSYEDSNEKLFF
few	TRBV12-3/TRBV12-4	TRBJ2-2	TRBD2	TGTGCCAGCAGTTCCCTACTAGCGGGGAACACCGGGGAGCTGTTTTTT	CASSSLLAGNTGELFF
NA	TRBV3-1	TRBJ1-2	NA	TGTGCCAGCAGCCAAGGTTCCGGGAACTATGGCTACACCTTC	CASSQGSGNYGYTF
NA	TRBV29-1	TRBJ2-7	TRBD1	TGCAGCGTCCCGGGCGCAAAGACAGGGGTGGGCTACGAGCAGTACTTC	CSVPGAKTGVGYEQYF